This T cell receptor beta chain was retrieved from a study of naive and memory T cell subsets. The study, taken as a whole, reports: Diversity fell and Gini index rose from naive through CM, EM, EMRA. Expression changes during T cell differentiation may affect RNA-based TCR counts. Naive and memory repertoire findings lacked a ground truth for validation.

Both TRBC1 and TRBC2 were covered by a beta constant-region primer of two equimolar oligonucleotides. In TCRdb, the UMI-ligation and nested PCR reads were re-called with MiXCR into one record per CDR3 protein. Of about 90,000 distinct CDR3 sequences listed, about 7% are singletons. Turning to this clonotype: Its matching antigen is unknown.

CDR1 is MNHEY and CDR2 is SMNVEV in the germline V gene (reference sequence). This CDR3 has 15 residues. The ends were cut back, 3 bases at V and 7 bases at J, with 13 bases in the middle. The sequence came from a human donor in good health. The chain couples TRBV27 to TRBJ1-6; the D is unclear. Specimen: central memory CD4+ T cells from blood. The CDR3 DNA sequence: TGTGCCAGCAGTTTCGGGGTGTTTAGGAATTCACCCCTCCACTTT. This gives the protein CASSFGVFRNSPLHF.